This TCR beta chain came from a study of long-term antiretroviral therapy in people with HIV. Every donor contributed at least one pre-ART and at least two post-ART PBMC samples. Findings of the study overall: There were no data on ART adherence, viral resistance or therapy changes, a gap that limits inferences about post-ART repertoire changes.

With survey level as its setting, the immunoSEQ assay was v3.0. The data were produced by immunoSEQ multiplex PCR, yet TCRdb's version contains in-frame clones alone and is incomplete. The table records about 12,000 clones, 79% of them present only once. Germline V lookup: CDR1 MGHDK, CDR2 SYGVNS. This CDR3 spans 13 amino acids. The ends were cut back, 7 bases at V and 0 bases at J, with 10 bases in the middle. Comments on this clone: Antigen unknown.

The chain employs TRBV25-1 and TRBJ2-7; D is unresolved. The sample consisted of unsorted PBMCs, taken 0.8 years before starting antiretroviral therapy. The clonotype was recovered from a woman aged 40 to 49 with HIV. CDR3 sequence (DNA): TGTGCCAGCACGGAAGCTAGCTCCTACGAGCAGTACTTC. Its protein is CASTEASSYEQYF.